The T cell receptor beta chain described here comes from a study of T cells in Graves' hyperthyroidism and ophthalmopathy. What was amplified from RNA transcripts were TCR beta CDR3 regions. The primer set for the first-round RT-PCR of the TCR CDR3 was HTBI. MiXCR was run by TCRdb on the multiplex PCR reads, yielding one entry per CDR3 protein. The sample has hundreds of thousands of distinct CDR3 sequences, over 35% seen once. Note on this clonotype: A read error may produce the germline difference seen at one junction end.

Exclusions: uncontrolled infection, other autoimmune disease, pregnancy, lactation. Germline lookup yields CDR1 LNHDA and CDR2 SQIVND (reference sequence). CDR3 length equals 14 residues. V and J are TRBV19 and TRBJ1-5; D is perhaps TRBD1 (5 bases). Material for sequencing was blood. This TCR was sampled from a man aged 18-30 years with Graves' hyperthyroidism. CDR3 residues: CASGIPGGEGPQHF. Here the CDR3 DNA reads TGTGCCAGTGGTATCCCCGGGGGAGAGGGGCCCCAGCATTTT.